The text below deals with one T cell receptor (beta chain). Antigen specificity is unknown. Primers for the PCR totalled 60 Vbeta and 13 Jbeta. Clones were sequenced by immunoSEQ multiplex PCR, and TCRdb holds only the in-frame ones, with some missing. Found here are approximately 160,000 clones, just under 80% of them singletons; the top ten hold roughly 10%. This record comes from a study of cytomegalovirus exposure and HLA in healthy donors. General study points: The study put under 200 TCR beta chains on its list as cytomegalovirus-associated.

The germline V gene encodes CDR1 SGHTA and CDR2 FQGNSA. CDR3 length: 14 residues. V was pared by 5 bases and J by 4 bases, with 14 bases between. The TCR was taken from a man between 18 and 35 years old in good health and CMV-seropositive. The gene calls are TRBV7-2 and TRBJ1-1, with D maybe TRBD1 (5 bases). The sequencing input was PBMCs. CDR3 loop: CASSLLGGSTEAFF. The CDR3 bases are TGTGCCAGCAGCCTCTTGGGGGGGAGCACTGAAGCTTTCTTT.